This TCR beta chain was sequenced in a study of regulatory T cells in long-lasting Graves disease. The V gene's germline CDR1 is LNHNV and CDR2 YYDKDF (reference sequence). This CDR3 comprises 16 residues. Trimming removed 4 bases at V and 0 bases at J, with 13 bases between. This clonotype was seen a handful of times. Building of the TCR beta libraries involved iRepertoire HTBI primers and Arm-PCR of CDR3 regions. MiXCR was run by TCRdb on the multiplex PCR reads, yielding one entry per CDR3 protein. The sample has some 340,000 distinct CDR3 sequences, 20% to 25% seen once; the top ten hold roughly a quarter. Noted time point: persistent/refractory GD, antithyroid drugs over 5 years with positive TRAb. PBMCs were the source of the RNA used for TCR sequencing. EDTA tubes received about 9.6 milliliters of drawn peripheral blood.

The sequenced sample was peripheral blood mononuclear cells (PBMCs), obtained when the disease was refractory, from a patient treated with antithyroid drugs. The J gene is TRBJ1-3, the V gene TRBV15; D is unclear. The origin of this receptor is a woman aged 40-49 years with Graves disease. Written as DNA, the CDR3 is TGTGCCACCAGCACTCCCACCCAACTCTCTGGAAACACCATATATTTT. Translating it yields CATSTPTQLSGNTIYF.